These 22 T cell receptor beta chains originate from one sample sequenced in a study of response to subunit inactivated influenza vaccine. MiXCR was run by TCRdb on the RT-PCR reads, yielding one entry per CDR3 protein. Of fewer than 750,000 distinct CDR3 sequences listed, 12% to 15% are singletons. This specimen was PBMCs from blood, taken about 12 days after vaccination. Receptors were obtained from a man between 45 and 60 years old who received an inactivated influenza vaccine.

This chain joins TRBV4-1 and TRBJ2-6; D ambiguous. Trimming pared 0 bases from V and 2 bases from J, leaving 5 bases between. CDR3 length equals 15 residues. Germline V gene sequence: CDR1 MGHRA, CDR2 YSYEKL. The CDR3 loop reads CASSQDPTGANVLTF. The CDR3 DNA reads as TGCGCCAGCAGCCAAGATCCTACTGGGGCCAACGTCCTGACTTTC.

The chain has TRBV20-1 and TRBJ1-2; D possibly corresponds to TRBD1 (5 bases). This CDR3 spans 15 amino acids. V gave up 2 bases and J gave up 6 bases, with 19 bases separating them. CDR1 DFQATT and CDR2 SNEGSKA come from the germline V gene (reference sequence). The CDR3 nucleotides are TGCAGTGCTAGATCGGTACAGGAGGGCCCTAATGGCTACACCTTC. Translation: CSARSVQEGPNGYTF.

The chain is built from TRBV12-3 or TRBV12-4 and TRBJ2-1, with 8 nucleotides matching TRBD1. This CDR3 comprises 15 residues. Trimming took 2 bases from V and 8 from J; bases not matched to a gene: 8. The CDR3 sequence: CASSLIDRGNDEQFF. The CDR3 DNA reads TGTGCCAGCAGTTTAATCGACAGGGGAAACGATGAGCAGTTCTTC.

CDR3 loop: CAIQGDPYNNSPLHF. CDR3 nucleotides: TGTGCCATACAGGGGGATCCTTACAATAATTCACCCCTCCACTTT. V gene TRBV10-3 combines with J gene TRBJ1-6, with 8 positions matching TRBD1. Per germline, CDR1 ENHRY and CDR2 SYGVKD. CDR3 length equals 15 residues. V shed 9 bases and J 5 bases; nucleotides not matched to a gene: 9.

The chain recombines TRBV7-8 with TRBJ2-2, with TRBD2 matching over 7 bases. CDR3 length equals 15 residues. Germline V gene lookup returns CDR1 SGHVS and CDR2 FQNEAQ. Trimming took 5 bases from V and 1 from J; bases not matched to a gene: 4. In DNA form, the CDR3 reads TGTGCCAGCAGCCGTGAGCGGGAGAACACCGGGGAGCTGTTTTTT. It is translated as CASSRERENTGELFF.

The chain has TRBV7-9 and TRBJ2-4; 8 nucleotides align to TRBD1. V trimming: 0 bases; J trimming: 7 bases; junction bases outside the gene matches: 5. In germline, CDR1 is SEHNR, CDR2 FQNEAQ (reference sequence). This CDR3 is 15 amino acids long. The DNA of the CDR3 is TGTGCCAGCAGCTTAGCGCTGGACAGGGTGAACATTCAGTACTTC. Its protein product is CASSLALDRVNIQYF.

This clonotype has just a few counts. V gene TRBV4-2 combines with J gene TRBJ1-3; D possibly corresponds to TRBD1 (5 bases). Germline CDR1 reads LGHNA; CDR2 reads YNFKEQ. Trimming stripped 1 base from V and 3 bases from J, with 10 bases between. The CDR3 totals 15 residues. CDR3 amino acids: CASSQVREYGNTIYF. In DNA, the CDR3 is TGTGCCAGCAGCCAAGTCAGGGAATATGGAAACACCATATATTTT.

V is TRBV7-9 and J is TRBJ2-2; perhaps TRBD1 as D (6 bases). CDR3 length equals 15 residues. Germline lookup yields CDR1 SEHNR and CDR2 FQNEAQ (reference sequence). Trimming took off 4 bases at V and 5 bases at J, with 14 bases between the two ends. CDR3 in amino acids: CASSSLGGSTGELFF. Written as DNA, the CDR3 is TGTGCCAGCAGCTCCCTAGGGGGTTCGACCGGGGAGCTGTTTTTT.

The V gene is TRBV6-2 or TRBV6-3, the J gene TRBJ2-7, with 8 bases lining up with TRBD1. The CDR3 covers 15 residues. J lost 3 bases, V lost 6 bases, and 10 bases had no gene match. The germline CDR1 and CDR2 sequences are MNHEY and SVGEGT. The CDR3 here is CASRDGAGGSYEQYF. The CDR3 DNA is TGTGCCAGCAGAGACGGGGCAGGGGGCAGCTACGAGCAGTACTTC.

This clonotype was recorded a few times. V and J are TRBV10-3 and TRBJ2-3; D call uncertain. Trimming cost V 7 bases and J 2 bases, with 10 bases left between them. Germline V gives CDR1 ENHRY, CDR2 SYGVKD. The CDR3 has 13 amino acids. CDR3 loop: CAIKSPSTDTQYF. CDR3 DNA sequence: TGTGCCATCAAAAGCCCTTCCACAGATACGCAGTATTTT.

The CDR3 region is CASTKQGTSNQPQHF. The CDR3, as DNA: TGTGCCAGCACCAAACAGGGTACAAGCAATCAGCCCCAGCATTTT. The J gene is TRBJ1-5, the V gene TRBV6-2 or TRBV6-3; possible D gene TRBD1, 6 bases. Germline CDR1 MNHEY, CDR2 SVGEGT. Trimming removed 7 bases at V and 1 base at J, with 14 bases between. The CDR3 has 15 residues.

This clonotype was picked up a small number of times. The chain uses TRBV11-2 and TRBJ1-4; D is perhaps TRBD1 (6 bases). V was pared by 0 bases and J by 7 bases, with 9 bases between. The CDR3 has 14 residues. Germline-derived CDR1 and CDR2 are SGHAT and FQNNGV. As DNA, the CDR3 is TGTGCCAGCAGCTTAGAGGGGGGCGGTGAAAAACTGTTTTTT. This translates into CASSLEGGGEKLFF.

The rearrangement joins TRBV18 to TRBJ2-3; no clear D. V lost 6 bases to trimming and J lost 0 bases, with 13 bases between them. This CDR3 comprises 15 residues. CDR1 is KGHSH and CDR2 is LQKENI in the germline V gene. The CDR3 is CASSAGVTSTDTQYF. CDR3 sequence (DNA): TGTGCCAGCTCCGCAGGAGTCACTAGCACAGATACGCAGTATTTT.

The chain joins TRBV5-1 to TRBJ1-1; the D gene is possibly TRBD1 (5 bases). Trimming cost V 0 bases and J 5 bases, with 17 bases left between them. From germline, CDR1 is SGHRS and CDR2 YFSETQ. The CDR3 consists of 16 residues. CDR3 nucleotides: TGCGCCAGCAGCTTGGCCTCGGGACTCACGGGGACTGAAGCTTTCTTT. This gives the protein CASSLASGLTGTEAFF.

This clonotype was seen at least ten times. The chain joins TRBV5-5 to TRBJ2-1; TRBD2 matches 8 bases. Germline trimming cut 2 bases from V and 9 bases from J; bases unmatched to any gene: 10. The V gene's germline CDR1 is SGHKS and CDR2 YYEKEE (reference sequence). The CDR3 has 15 amino acids. CDR3 nucleotide sequence: TGTGCCAGCAGCTTCGGTAGCGGGGAAGGGGCTGAGCAGTTCTTC. This sequence encodes CASSFGSGEGAEQFF.

There are a few counts of this clonotype. The genes are TRBV3-1 and TRBJ2-5, with D possibly TRBD1 on 6 matching bases. Germline V lookup: CDR1 LGHDT, CDR2 YNNKEL (reference sequence). Deletions cut 1 base from V and 4 bases from J, with 16 bases between. There are 16 residues in the CDR3. The DNA for the CDR3 is TGTGCCAGCAGCCAAGCATATTTACAGGGAGCAGAGACCCAGTACTTC. Translated, it gives CASSQAYLQGAETQYF.

V usage is TRBV11-2 and J usage is TRBJ2-3, with TRBD1 as a possible D gene (5 bases). The CDR3 covers 13 residues. V gave up 5 bases and J gave up 5 bases, with 11 bases separating them. The germline gives CDR1 SGHAT, CDR2 FQNNGV. For the CDR3, the DNA is TGTGCCAGCAGCCTCTTCAGGGTAGATACGCAGTATTTT. Its translation is CASSLFRVDTQYF.

In this sample, this clonotype turned up a few times. The chain links TRBV6-2 or TRBV6-3 to TRBJ2-5; TRBD2 matches 9 bases. Germline loops: CDR1 MNHEY, CDR2 SVGEGT. The CDR3 consists of 18 residues. V gave up 0 bases and J gave up 0 bases; unmatched junction bases: 8. Written as DNA, the CDR3 is TGTGCCAGCAGTTACTCGACGACTAGCGGTCTGTACCAAGAGACCCAGTACTTC. Translating it yields CASSYSTTSGLYQETQYF.

The chain carries TRBV11-2 and TRBJ2-4; 11 positions agree with TRBD2. J was trimmed by 5 bases and V by 2 bases; bases with no gene match: 20. The CDR3 is 21 amino acids. CDR1 SGHAT and CDR2 FQNNGV come from the germline V gene. The CDR3 DNA follows: TGTGCCAGCAGCTTATTCCCCGTCCCATTTAGCGGGAGGGCCCAGGAAAACATTCAGTACTTC. Protein: CASSLFPVPFSGRAQENIQYF.

This clonotype was picked up a small number of times. The chain joins TRBV10-3 to TRBJ1-2; possibly TRBD1 for D (6 bases). The CDR3 consists of 11 residues. The V and J ends lost 8 bases and 6 bases respectively, with 10 bases between them. CDR1 and CDR2 (germline): ENHRY, SYGVKD. The CDR3 DNA reads as TGTGCCATCGGGGGGGCGGATGGCTACACCTTC. It encodes CAIGGADGYTF.

This clonotype has only a few counts. The chain has TRBV9 and TRBJ1-4; D is unclear. Looked up from germline, CDR1 is SGDLS and CDR2 is YYNGEE. The CDR3 covers 13 residues. With 4 bases removed from V and 8 bases from J, the gap between germline ends came to 12 bases. The CDR3: CASSQGPREKLFF. The CDR3 DNA reads TGTGCCAGCAGCCAAGGTCCCAGAGAAAAACTGTTTTTT.

This clonotype was seen a few times. The chain employs TRBV9 and TRBJ1-3; TRBD1 matches 9 bases. Germline assignment: CDR1 SGDLS and CDR2 YYNGEE. The V segment lost 0 bases and the J segment 1 base; nucleotides outside the gene matches: 8. The CDR3 runs 18 residues. CDR3 nucleotides: TGTGCCAGCAGCGTAGTCCCGGGACAGGGATTTTCTGGAAACACCATATATTTT. As protein: CASSVVPGQGFSGNTIYF.